This entry lists 18 T cell receptor beta chains sequenced from one sample in a study of high-grade serous ovarian cancer treatment subgroups (TCRdb year 2021). The method was the immunoSEQ multiplex PCR assay. The immuneACCESS repertoire file appears here via TCRdb, limited to in-frame rearrangements. These files lack a portion of the clones; in checked studies, under half of the deficit traces to unresolved V genes, and the cause of the others is not known. In all, the sample holds more than 10,000 clones, and about 63% of those were seen once. The ten largest account for around 4% of the sample. Collection of tumor samples took place before definitive surgery or chemotherapy. Material for sequencing was tumor tissue. The receptor source for this set is a human donor with high-grade serous ovarian cancer.

This chain links TRBV28 with TRBJ1-1; D is unresolved. The CDR3 spans 12 residues. V lost 8 bases and J 0 bases, leaving 7 bases between the germline ends. Germline CDR1 is MDHEN and CDR2 is SYDVKM. The CDR3 loop reads CASFSMNTEAFF. CDR3 bases: TGTGCCAGCTTCTCCATGAACACTGAAGCTTTCTTT. The full variable domain, its missing parts supplied by reference TRBV28 and TRBJ1-1, is DVKVTQSSRYLVKRTGEKVFLECVQDMDHENMFWYRQDPGLGLRLIYFSYDVKMKEKGDIPEGYSVSREKKERFSLILESASTNQTSMYLCASFSMNTEAFFGQGTRLTVV.

This clone was detected only a few times. This chain connects TRBV7-2 to TRBJ1-4; no firm D call. This CDR3 has 14 residues. From germline, CDR1 is SGHTA and CDR2 FQGNSA. V lost 1 base to trimming and J lost 9 bases, with 12 bases between them. CDR3 loop: CASSLGVGQKKLFF. CDR3 nucleotides: TGTGCCAGCAGCTTAGGGGTCGGGCAGAAAAAACTGTTTTTT.

This chain connects TRBV9 to TRBJ2-1, with 7 bases matching TRBD1. Looked up from germline, CDR1 is SGDLS and CDR2 is YYNGEE. V lost 3 bases to trimming and J lost 5 bases; unmatched junction nucleotides: 5. The CDR3 is 14 residues long. CDR3 nucleotide sequence: TGTGCCAGCAGCGGCCGGGACAGCAACAATGAGCAGTTCTTC. It yields the protein CASSGRDSNNEQFF. Complete variable domain (other parts from reference TRBV9 and TRBJ2-1): DSGVTQTPKHLITATGQRVTLRCSPRSGDLSVYWYQQSLDQGLQFLIQYYNGEERAKGNILERFSAQQFPDLHSELNLSSLELGDSALYFCASSGRDSNNEQFFGPGTRLTVL.

This chain uses TRBV5-8 with TRBJ2-1; 13 bases map to TRBD2. The V and J ends lost 0 bases and 5 bases, in that order; junction bases with no gene match: 5. The germline V gene encodes CDR1 SGHTS and CDR2 YDEGEE. This CDR3 region has 17 residues. CDR3 in DNA: TGTGCCAGCAGCTTGGGGGGGACTAGCGGGGTTCACAATGAGCAGTTCTTC. This encodes CASSLGGTSGVHNEQFF.

The CDR3 DNA reads as TGTGCCTGGAGGGACAGGGTCGATCGGGCTGAAGCTTTCTTT. Amino acid sequence: CAWRDRVDRAEAFF. The chain combines TRBV30 with TRBJ1-1, with 8 bases fitting TRBD1. The germline CDR1 and CDR2 sequences are GTSNPN and SVGIG (reference sequence). Trimming took 3 bases from V and 6 from J; bases not matched to a gene: 9. The CDR3 consists of 14 residues.

The V gene is TRBV10-3, the J gene TRBJ2-1; 11 bases map to TRBD2. Per the germline V gene, CDR1 is ENHRY and CDR2 is SYGVKD. This CDR3 comprises 18 residues. With V trimmed by 2 bases and J by 6 bases, 12 bases remained unmatched. Written as DNA, the CDR3 is TGTGCCATCAGTGAGCCTACTAGCGGGAGAGGGTTAAGCAATGAGCAGTTCTTC. Its protein is CAISEPTSGRGLSNEQFF.

V gene TRBV13 combines with J gene TRBJ2-5; D gene unclear. The V end was cut by 10 bases, the J end by 5 bases, with 14 bases between. CDR3 length: 12 residues. In germline, CDR1 is PRHDT, CDR2 FYEKMQ (reference sequence). The CDR3, as DNA: TGTGCCACCGCCGCCCGGCGGGAGACCCAGTACTTC. This translates into CATAARRETQYF.

This rearrangement joins TRBV30 to TRBJ2-7; 8 bases line up with TRBD1. The V gene end was trimmed by 5 bases and the J gene end by 2 bases; junction bases not matched to a gene: 14. The CDR3 sequence is 16 residues long. Germline V gene sequence: CDR1 GTSNPN, CDR2 SVGIG (reference sequence). CDR3 region: CAWGGARTGHPYEQYF. CDR3 nucleotides: TGTGCCTGGGGTGGGGCCCGGACAGGGCACCCCTACGAGCAGTACTTC.

The table lists this clone with a few counts. The chain joins TRBV14 to TRBJ2-7; 7 bases align to TRBD1. The CDR3 extends over 16 amino acids. J gave up 9 bases and V 0 bases, and 14 bases lay outside the gene matches. Germline V gene lookup returns CDR1 SGHDN and CDR2 FVKESK. The CDR3 spells CASSQDLTGARRGQYF. As DNA, the CDR3 is TGTGCCAGCAGCCAAGATCTAACAGGGGCCCGCAGGGGGCAGTACTTC.

The sample holds a few counts of this clone. The J gene is TRBJ1-1, the V gene TRBV19, with 10 bases aligning to TRBD1. The V segment lost 8 bases and the J segment 0 bases; nucleotides outside the gene matches: 0. Germline lookup yields CDR1 LNHDA and CDR2 SQIVND (reference sequence). The CDR3 consists of 13 residues. The DNA for the CDR3 is TGTGCCAGTGGGACAGGGGTGAACACTGAAGCTTTCTTT. It codes for CASGTGVNTEAFF.

The rearrangement links TRBV29-1 to TRBJ1-1; a weak D match, TRBD1 (5 bases). Germline lookup yields CDR1 SQVTM and CDR2 ANQGSEA. Trimming stripped 7 bases from V and 1 base from J, with 13 bases between. This CDR3 comprises 13 residues. CDR3 sequence reads: CSAIDSRNTEAFF. The CDR3 DNA reads TGCAGCGCAATCGACAGTAGGAACACTGAAGCTTTCTTT.

V is TRBV29-1 and J is TRBJ2-7; 9 bases are shared with TRBD2. The CDR3 has 14 residues. Trimming took 4 bases from V and 2 from J; bases not matched to a gene: 6. Per the germline V gene, CDR1 is SQVTM and CDR2 is ANQGSEA. The CDR3 region is CSVVVSSGTYEQYF. In nucleotides, the CDR3 is TGCAGCGTTGTGGTATCTAGCGGGACCTACGAGCAGTACTTC.

The rearrangement links TRBV5-6 to TRBJ2-6; no definite D call. Germline assignment: CDR1 SGHDT and CDR2 YYEEEE. The CDR3 is made up of 14 amino acids. Trimming removed 4 bases from V and 4 bases from J, with 9 bases in between. The CDR3 protein is CASSRSRGANVLTF. The CDR3 region has the DNA TGTGCCAGCAGCCGTTCGAGGGGGGCCAACGTCCTGACTTTC.

The V call is TRBV4-3, the J call TRBJ2-5; D gene uncertain. This CDR3 is built from 14 residues. V gave up 0 bases and J gave up 5 bases, with 10 bases separating them. Germline lookup yields CDR1 LGHNA and CDR2 YSLEER. The CDR3 region has the DNA TGCGCCAGCAGCCAAGATGTAAGCTCGGAGACCCAGTACTTC. It yields the protein CASSQDVSSETQYF.

This clone appeared a single time. The CDR3 loop is CASSWTRSTDTQYF. The CDR3 DNA reads as TGTGCCAGCAGTTGGACTCGAAGCACAGATACGCAGTATTTT. The V call is TRBV28, the J call TRBJ2-3; D possibly corresponds to TRBD2 (5 bases). V gave up 4 bases and J gave up 0 bases, with 8 bases separating them. Germline CDR1 is MDHEN and CDR2 is SYDVKM. This CDR3 region has 14 residues.

The chain couples TRBV27 to TRBJ2-7; D not resolved. Germline V gene lookup returns CDR1 MNHEY and CDR2 SMNVEV (reference sequence). The CDR3 consists of 12 residues. V was cut by 4 bases and J by 6 bases, with 10 bases left in between. The CDR3 region has the DNA TGTGCCAGCAGTTCGAGTGGGATCGAGCAGTACTTC. Protein: CASSSSGIEQYF.

The sample holds a few counts of this clone. The chain is built from TRBV28 and TRBJ2-3; D remains ambiguous. V lost 5 bases, J lost 4 bases, and 7 bases lay in between. Germline loops: CDR1 MDHEN, CDR2 SYDVKM. The CDR3 runs 12 residues. Here the CDR3 reads CASSPPADTQYF. The CDR3 DNA reads TGTGCCAGCAGTCCCCCCGCAGATACGCAGTATTTT.

The chain carries TRBV29-1 and TRBJ2-1, with a weak D call TRBD1 (8 bases). Germline lookup yields CDR1 SQVTM and CDR2 ANQGSEA. Trimming removed 7 bases at V and 3 bases at J, with 22 bases between. The CDR3 is 16 residues long. CDR3 protein: CSAKWGGRGHYNEQFF. The CDR3 DNA is TGCAGCGCCAAATGGGGGGGCAGGGGGCACTACAATGAGCAGTTCTTC.